There are many counts of the clone carrying this TCR beta chain. Conversion of TCR transcripts into cDNA relied on 5'RACE template switching, which added a universal primer site and UMIs. In TCRdb, the 5' RACE reads were re-called with MiXCR into one record per CDR3 protein. The repertoire holds tens of thousands of distinct CDR3 sequences, more than 9% seen once, with around 12% in the top ten. The data stem from a study of T cells after yellow fever vaccination. Study-level information: Based on CD3, CD45RA, CCR7 and CD95, EM, EMRA, CM and Tscm memory subsets were sorted. Study-wide results and limits: Re-detected after boosting: most primary clones, about 95% of CD4 and about 90% of CD8.

Germline CDR1 reads MNHEY; CDR2 reads SVGAGI. The CDR3 is 11 amino acids. Trimming stripped 2 bases from V and 5 bases from J, with 2 bases between. The chain carries TRBV6-5 and TRBJ2-3; D is undetermined. This receptor was identified in a man aged 18 to 30 who received the YFV17D yellow fever vaccine. The sample in question was PBMCs, either bulk or a sorted T-cell subset (CD4+, CD8+, memory, or dextramer-sorted; not recorded which), obtained roughly 14 days after the first yellow fever vaccination. The CDR3: CASSYVDTQYF. CDR3 nucleotide sequence: TGTGCCAGCAGTTACGTAGATACGCAGTATTTT.